A selection of T cell receptor beta chains follows, all from one sample in a study of blood T cell repertoires in COVID-19. Generated by immunoSEQ multiplex PCR, the TCRdb table keeps only in-frame clones and is missing some. The table shows 150,000 to 200,000 clones, with 86% occurring only once. The specimen was PBMCs or T cells enriched from blood (not recorded which). The receptor source for this set is a woman aged 30 to 39 who had recovered from COVID-19. Each CDR3 is given with its conserved first and last residue.

j_call	v_call	cdr3_aa
TRBJ1-2	TRBV9	CASSVATGLPSYGYTF
TRBJ1-2	TRBV6-4	CASSDGTGGQGYTF
TRBJ2-1	TRBV5-6	CASSLGLAVNEQFF
TRBJ1-3	TRBV28	CASSFADRPSSGNTIYF
TRBJ1-2	TRBV27	CASSRQGANYGYTF
TRBJ2-5	TRBV4-1	CASSQLEGRTQYF
TRBJ1-6	TRBV27	CASSLGQGTPPLHF
TRBJ1-1	TRBV30	CAWGTVRAFF
TRBJ1-2	TRBV5-1	CASSPEGASYYGYTF
TRBJ2-1	TRBV12-5	CASGLAGLAGDNEQFF
TRBJ2-5	TRBV19	CASRSAGAARETQYF
TRBJ1-2	TRBV19	CASYAWTGAGADYGYTF
TRBJ2-7	TRBV4-1	CASSRKVDASGSYEQYF
TRBJ2-3	TRBV7-2	CASSSPSTDTQYF
TRBJ2-7	TRBV5-1	CASSLGRVGSYEQYF
TRBJ1-1	TRBV15	CATSRDKGSGNTEAFF
TRBJ2-1	TRBV4-1	CASRRTGGYNDEQFF
TRBJ2-3	TRBV7-6	CASSFGQDRDTQYF